Listed here are 8 T cell receptor beta chains from one sample, sequenced in a study of T cell responses to AZD1222 COVID-19 vaccine (dated by TCRdb to the early 2020s). The library was generated by the immunoSEQ multiplex PCR assay. TCRdb obtained this table from immuneACCESS and retained in-frame rearrangements with V and J assigned. These tables miss some clones; where compared with another copy, unresolved V genes account for less than half of the shortfall, and the remainder is unexplained. The table for this sample lists around 160,000 clones; more than 70% of them were counted only once. The ten largest clonotypes hold roughly 5.5% of the sample. Per the publication, the time point label means: baseline before first vaccination. The source material was peripheral blood, sampled on day 0 of AZD1222 vaccination. The receptor set was obtained from an adult in good health.

This chain connects TRBV3-1 (or the pseudogene TRBV3-2) to TRBJ2-2; tentative D call: TRBD2 (6 bases). The length of the CDR3 is 12 residues. V lost 8 bases to trimming and J lost 3 bases, with 7 bases between them. From germline, CDR1 is LGHDT and CDR2 YNNKEL (reference sequence). The chain's CDR3 is CASGGDTGELFF. DNA of the CDR3: TGTGCCAGCGGAGGGGACACCGGGGAGCTGTTTTTT.

The chain uses TRBV7-9 and TRBJ2-7; D call uncertain. V was clipped by 4 bases and J by 3 bases, with 13 bases between them. CDR1 and CDR2 (germline): SEHNR, FQNEAQ (reference sequence). This CDR3 comprises 14 residues. The CDR3 is CASSSNAVVYEQYF. In DNA, the CDR3 is TGTGCCAGCAGCTCTAACGCTGTAGTCTACGAGCAGTACTTC. Based on the CDR3 plus reference TRBV7-9 and TRBJ2-7, the full variable domain is DTGVSQNPRHKITKRGQNVTFRCDPISEHNRLYWYRQTLGQGPEFLTYFQNEAQLEKSRLLSDRFSAERPKGSFSTLEIQRTEQGDSAMYLCASSSNAVVYEQYFGPGTRLTVT.

This clone was seen a handful of times. The gene calls are TRBV5-1 and TRBJ2-7; no definite D call. This CDR3 has 15 residues. From germline, CDR1 is SGHRS and CDR2 YFSETQ. V was pared by 0 bases and J by 1 base, with 11 bases between. The CDR3 is CASSLGNRVSYEQYF. For the CDR3, the DNA is TGCGCCAGCAGCTTGGGAAATAGGGTATCCTACGAGCAGTACTTC.

The chain carries TRBV10-3 and TRBJ2-3, with 9 bases lining up with TRBD1. V was pared by 7 bases and J by 6 bases, with 5 bases of the junction left unmatched. The CDR3 length is 13 residues. CDR1 is ENHRY, CDR2 SYGVKD, per germline. The CDR3 DNA follows: TGTGCCATCACTAGGGACAGGGATGATACGCAGTATTTT. Translating it yields CAITRDRDDTQYF.

V gene TRBV6-2 or TRBV6-3 combines with J gene TRBJ1-5, with D possibly TRBD1 on 6 matching bases. In germline, CDR1 is MNHEY, CDR2 SVGEGT. The CDR3 is 17 residues long. V was pared by 2 bases and J by 0 bases, with 14 bases between. CDR3 in DNA: TGTGCCAGCAGTTACCTCGACAAGGGGGGTAGCAATCAGCCCCAGCATTTT. Protein product: CASSYLDKGGSNQPQHF.

The chain couples TRBV7-9 to TRBJ2-7; D may be TRBD2 (6 bases). Trimming left V 7 bases short and J 0 bases short, with 16 bases between. The CDR3 has 15 residues. CDR1 SEHNR and CDR2 FQNEAQ come from the germline V gene (reference sequence). The CDR3 coding sequence is TGTGCCAGCACATTCACCGGGACTCCCTCCTACGAGCAGTACTTC. As protein: CASTFTGTPSYEQYF.

The chain carries TRBV6-2 or TRBV6-3 and TRBJ1-2; D is unclear. This CDR3 comprises 13 residues. Looked up from germline, CDR1 is MNHEY and CDR2 is SVGEGT. Trimming took 2 bases from V and 6 from J, leaving 10 bases between them. In DNA form, the CDR3 reads TGTGCCAGCAGTTACGAGTTTTTTGATGGCTACACCTTC. Translating gives CASSYEFFDGYTF.

The chain employs TRBV5-5 and TRBJ2-1; either TRBD1 or TRBD2 may supply D (5 bases each). The CDR3 is 13 amino acids. Germline loops: CDR1 SGHKS, CDR2 YYEKEE (reference sequence). With 5 bases removed from V and 8 bases from J, the gap between germline ends came to 14 bases. CDR3 protein: CASRIGGPHEQFF. CDR3 nucleotides: TGTGCCAGCAGAATTGGGGGTCCCCATGAGCAGTTCTTC.